These 5 T cell receptor beta chains share one sample of origin, sequenced in a study of blood T cell repertoires in COVID-19. The repertoire was sequenced with immunoSEQ multiplex PCR; TCRdb's copy has only in-frame clones and lacks some. The sample has 100,000 to 150,000 clones; about 74% are singletons. The sequencing input was peripheral blood. These TCRs come from a man in his sixties with acute or convalescent COVID-19.

This clone was seen only a few times. The rearrangement uses TRBV5-6 and TRBJ1-5; TRBD1 matches at 10 bases. The CDR3 has 16 amino acids. With V trimmed by 4 bases and J by 5 bases, 9 bases remained unmatched. Germline CDR1 reads SGHDT; CDR2 reads YYEEEE. The CDR3 spells CASSPTGTGADQPQHF. The CDR3 DNA is TGTGCCAGCAGCCCCACCGGGACAGGGGCTGATCAGCCCCAGCATTTT.

This clone has only one observation. This chain links TRBV6-5 with TRBJ2-1; unclear D gene. The ends were cut back, 8 bases at V and 8 bases at J, with 10 bases in the middle. Germline-derived CDR1 and CDR2 are MNHEY and SVGAGI. The CDR3 extends over 11 amino acids. This CDR3 reads CASRSVDEQFF. The DNA for the CDR3 is TGTGCCAGCCGGAGTGTCGATGAGCAGTTCTTC.

The V call is TRBV7-3, the J call TRBJ1-1, with D uncertain. Germline-derived CDR1 and CDR2 are SGHTA and FQGTGA. This CDR3 is built from 13 residues. V shed 5 bases and J shed 6 bases, with 13 bases lying between them. CDR3 nucleotide sequence: TGTGCCAGCAGCCCAATGGCAGCGGCTGAAGCTTTCTTT. It yields the protein CASSPMAAAEAFF. Complete variable domain (other parts from reference TRBV7-3 and TRBJ1-1): GAGVSQTPSNKVTEKGKYVELRCDPISGHTALYWYRQSLGQGPEFLIYFQGTGAADDSGLPNDRFFAVRPEGSVSTLKIQRTERGDSAVYLCASSPMAAAEAFFGQGTRLTVV.

The J gene is TRBJ2-1, the V gene TRBV11-2; perhaps TRBD2 as D (6 bases). The CDR3 has 16 amino acids. Trimming removed 5 bases from V and 0 bases from J, with 14 bases in between. The V gene's germline CDR1 is SGHAT and CDR2 FQNNGV. The CDR3 sequence is CASSLRGRSSYNEQFF. Here the CDR3 DNA reads TGTGCCAGCAGCCTGCGGGGAAGGAGCTCCTACAATGAGCAGTTCTTC. Complete variable domain (other parts from reference TRBV11-2 and TRBJ2-1): EAGVAQSPRYKIIEKRQSVAFWCNPISGHATLYWYQQILGQGPKLLIQFQNNGVVDDSQLPKDRFSAERLKGVDSTLKIQPAKLEDSAVYLCASSLRGRSSYNEQFFGPGTRLTVL.

The genes are TRBV2 and TRBJ1-5, with 8 bases matching TRBD1. Germline V CDR1 and CDR2: SNHLY, FYNNEI. CDR3 length: 14 residues. V was pared by 8 bases and J by 3 bases, with 6 bases of the junction left unmatched. CDR3 region: CASVGQADNQPQHF. CDR3 bases: TGTGCCAGCGTGGGACAGGCCGACAATCAGCCCCAGCATTTT. The complete variable domain, with remaining parts taken from reference TRBV2 and TRBJ1-5, reads EPEVTQTPSHQVTQMGQEVILRCVPISNHLYFYWYRQILGQKVEFLVSFYNNEISEKSEIFDDQFSVERPDGSNFTLKIRSTKLEDSAMYFCASVGQADNQPQHFGDGTRLSIL.